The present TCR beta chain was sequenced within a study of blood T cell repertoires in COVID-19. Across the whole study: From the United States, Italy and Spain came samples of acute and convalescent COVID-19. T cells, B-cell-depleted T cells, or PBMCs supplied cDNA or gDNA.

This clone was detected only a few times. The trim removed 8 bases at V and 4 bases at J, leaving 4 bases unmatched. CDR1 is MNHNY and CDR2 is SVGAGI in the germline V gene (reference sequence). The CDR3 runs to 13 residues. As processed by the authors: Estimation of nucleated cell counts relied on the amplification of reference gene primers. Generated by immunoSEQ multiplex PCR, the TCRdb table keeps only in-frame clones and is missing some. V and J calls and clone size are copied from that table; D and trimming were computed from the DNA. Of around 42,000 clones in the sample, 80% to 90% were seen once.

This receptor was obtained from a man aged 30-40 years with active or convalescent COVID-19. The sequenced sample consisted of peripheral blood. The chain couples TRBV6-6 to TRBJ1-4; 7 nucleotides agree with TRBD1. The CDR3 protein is CASSAGGNEKLFF. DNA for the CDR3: TGTGCCAGCTCGGCAGGGGGTAATGAAAAACTGTTTTTT.